A single sample gave rise to the 10 T cell receptor beta chains below, sequenced in a study of blood T cell repertoires in COVID-19 (dated by TCRdb to about 2020). Libraries were prepared through the immunoSEQ multiplex PCR assay. Drawn from immuneACCESS, this table holds only the in-frame rearrangements with V and J called that TCRdb kept. Clones are partly lost; checked studies trace under half to an unresolved V gene and leave the rest unexplained. This sample is represented by about 190,000 clones; nearly 90% of them were singletons. Of the sample, 6.2% is held by the ten largest clones. The specimen sequenced was peripheral blood. The receptors stem from a woman aged 40-49 years who had recovered from COVID-19.

The chain couples TRBV18 to TRBJ1-5; TRBD1 matches at 7 bases. Germline trimming cut 4 bases from V and 4 bases from J; bases unmatched to any gene: 4. The CDR3 runs to 14 residues. Germline CDR1 and CDR2: KGHSH and LQKENI. CDR3 in amino acids: CASSQGQRNQPQHF. As DNA, the CDR3 is TGTGCCAGCTCACAGGGACAGAGGAATCAGCCCCAGCATTTT.

This clone was detected only once. V gene TRBV3-1 (or the pseudogene TRBV3-2) combines with J gene TRBJ2-3, with D maybe TRBD2 (6 bases). The CDR3 is 16 amino acids. Germline V CDR1 and CDR2: LGHDT, YNNKEL (reference sequence). Trimming took off 4 bases at V and 5 bases at J, with 19 bases between the two ends. CDR3 sequence (DNA): TGTGCCAGCAGCCCAGTTGTGGGGGGTGCGGGAGATACGCAGTATTTT. Translating gives CASSPVVGGAGDTQYF.

The V gene is TRBV30, the J gene TRBJ2-2; TRBD2 agrees at 10 bases. Germline values: CDR1 GTSNPN, CDR2 SVGIG (reference sequence). V gave up 2 bases and J gave up 4 bases; unmatched junction bases: 4. CDR3 length equals 15 residues. The CDR3 region has the DNA TGTGCCTGGAGTCAGCTAGCGGGAGCCACCGGGGAGCTGTTTTTT. Its translation is CAWSQLAGATGELFF.

V and J are TRBV11-2 and TRBJ2-2; 12 bases map to TRBD2. The germline CDR1 and CDR2 sequences are SGHAT and FQNNGV. The CDR3 runs to 17 residues. Losses at the gene ends were 1 base for V and 6 bases for J; bases not matched to a gene: 6. CDR3 nucleotides: TGTGCCAGCAGCTTAGTCTTGACTAGCGGGAGCGCCGGGGAGCTGTTTTTT. Translated, it gives CASSLVLTSGSAGELFF.

The chain carries TRBV27 and TRBJ2-6, with D possibly TRBD1 on 6 matching bases. This CDR3 is 16 amino acids long. Germline values: CDR1 MNHEY, CDR2 SMNVEV (reference sequence). The V end lost 5 bases, the J end lost 1 base, and 12 bases lay between the germline ends. DNA of the CDR3: TGTGCCAGCAGTCTAACAGGGTCTTCTGGGGCCAACGTCCTGACTTTC. Amino acids: CASSLTGSSGANVLTF.

The V call is TRBV3-1 (or the pseudogene TRBV3-2), the J call TRBJ2-1, with TRBD2 matching over 8 bases. CDR3 length equals 18 residues. CDR1 LGHDT and CDR2 YNNKEL come from the germline V gene (reference sequence). V trimming: 0 bases; J trimming: 5 bases; junction bases outside the gene matches: 12. CDR3 sequence (DNA): TGTGCCAGCAGCCAAGATCCCCTAGCGGGTAATGGGCACAATGAGCAGTTCTTC. This translates into CASSQDPLAGNGHNEQFF.

This clone was observed a single time. This rearrangement joins TRBV28 to TRBJ1-3, with 8 bases that match TRBD1. The CDR3 consists of 16 residues. V lost 7 bases, J lost 0 bases, and 8 bases stayed unmatched. CDR1 MDHEN and CDR2 SYDVKM come from the germline V gene. CDR3 amino acids: CASTDITGGSGNTIYF. In DNA form, the CDR3 reads TGTGCCAGCACCGACATTACAGGGGGCTCTGGAAACACCATATATTTT.

This rearrangement joins TRBV5-1 to TRBJ1-6, with D possibly being TRBD1 (6 bases). Per germline, CDR1 SGHRS and CDR2 YFSETQ. The CDR3 spans 15 residues. V was pared by 5 bases and J by 6 bases, with 15 bases between. The CDR3 sequence is CASRDVIGGNSPLHF. The DNA for the CDR3 is TGCGCCAGCAGGGACGTAATAGGGGGTAATTCACCCCTCCACTTT.

The genes are TRBV7-8 and TRBJ1-2, with 9 bases matching TRBD1. V dropped 4 bases and J dropped 6; count of bases not matched to a gene: 12. The CDR3 runs to 16 residues. CDR1 is SGHVS and CDR2 is FQNEAQ in the germline V gene. The CDR3 reads CASSSSPGTGSDGYTF. The CDR3 bases are TGTGCCAGCAGCTCCAGTCCCGGGACAGGGTCGGATGGCTACACCTTC.

V and J are TRBV18 and TRBJ1-5, with a possible D match to TRBD1 (5 bases). The V end was cut by 6 bases, the J end by 1 base, with 13 bases between. Germline-derived CDR1 and CDR2 are KGHSH and LQKENI. This CDR3 comprises 15 residues. The CDR3 sequence is CASSPMTVSNQPQHF. CDR3 DNA sequence: TGTGCCAGCTCCCCGATGACAGTGAGCAATCAGCCCCAGCATTTT.